The 14 T cell receptor beta chains below all came from one sample that was sequenced in a study of beta chain features in type 1 diabetes. The sequenced template was cDNA made from the entire isolated RNA. Produced via immunoSEQ multiplex PCR; TCRdb's table is partial and in-frame only. Of more than 300,000 clones in the sample, 10% to 15% were seen once. The specimen was naive CD4+ T cells from blood. The source of these receptors is a man between 18 and 35 years old in good health.

This clone has just a few counts. This chain uses TRBV7-9 with TRBJ2-7; D is possibly TRBD1 (7 bases). The CDR3 covers 14 residues. The V end lost 5 bases, the J end lost 3 bases, and 14 bases lay between the germline ends. Germline values: CDR1 SEHNR, CDR2 FQNEAQ (reference sequence). Here the CDR3 reads CASSPAGQSYEQYF. CDR3 nucleotides: TGTGCCAGCAGCCCCGCGGGACAGAGCTACGAGCAGTACTTC. Full variable domain (remainder filled in from reference TRBV7-9 and TRBJ2-7): DTGVSQNPRHKITKRGQNVTFRCDPISEHNRLYWYRQTLGQGPEFLTYFQNEAQLEKSRLLSDRFSAERPKGSFSTLEIQRTEQGDSAMYLCASSPAGQSYEQYFGPGTRLTVT.

In this sample, this clone turned up many times. J is TRBJ2-7 and V is TRBV27; no definite D call. The CDR3 spans 15 residues. V was shortened by 5 bases and J by 0 bases, with 14 bases between the two germline ends. CDR1 and CDR2 (germline): MNHEY, SMNVEV (reference sequence). CDR3 in amino acids: CASSKSFPISYEQYF. CDR3 nucleotide sequence: TGTGCCAGCAGTAAGAGCTTCCCGATCTCCTACGAGCAGTACTTC.

This clone was seen a few times. The rearrangement joins TRBV5-1 to TRBJ2-1, with TRBD2 matching 7 bases. Trimming took 0 bases from V and 7 from J; bases not matched to a gene: 10. In germline, CDR1 is SGHRS, CDR2 YFSETQ. The CDR3 loop spans 16 amino acids. CDR3 in amino acids: CASSLERGGAGNEQFF. In DNA form, the CDR3 reads TGCGCCAGCAGCTTGGAGCGGGGAGGAGCTGGGAATGAGCAGTTCTTC.

There are a few counts of this clone. The V call is TRBV11-2, the J call TRBJ2-3; possibly TRBD2 for D (6 bases). Trimming removed 3 bases at V and 7 bases at J, with 14 bases between. In germline, CDR1 is SGHAT, CDR2 FQNNGV. This CDR3 has 14 residues. CDR3 DNA sequence: TGTGCCAGCAGCTTGTTCGGGACTCCCCATACGCAGTATTTT. Its protein is CASSLFGTPHTQYF.

The chain uses TRBV15 and TRBJ2-3; unclear D gene. This CDR3 has 13 amino acids. Trimming cost V 1 base and J 4 bases, with 6 bases left between them. Germline V gene lookup returns CDR1 LNHNV and CDR2 YYDKDF (reference sequence). The CDR3 bases are TGTGCCACCAGCAGAGGGCCGCCAGATACGCAGTATTTT. This sequence encodes CATSRGPPDTQYF.

This clone showed up just a few times. The J gene is TRBJ2-1, the V gene TRBV7-3, with a weak D call TRBD1 (5 bases). This CDR3 comprises 15 residues. Trimming stripped 5 bases from V and 2 bases from J, with 13 bases between. From germline, CDR1 is SGHTA and CDR2 FQGTGA. In DNA form, the CDR3 reads TGTGCCAGCAGCGACCTGGGGCCCCCCTACAATGAGCAGTTCTTC. This translates into CASSDLGPPYNEQFF.

This clone was seen only a few times. The chain links TRBV10-3 to TRBJ2-1, with 9 bases matching TRBD1. Per germline, CDR1 ENHRY and CDR2 SYGVKD. The trim removed 10 bases at V and 4 bases at J, leaving 5 bases unmatched. The CDR3 has 13 amino acids. CDR3 region: CATYGQGYNEQFF. The CDR3 DNA sequence: TGTGCCACCTACGGACAGGGGTACAATGAGCAGTTCTTC.

This clone was counted only a few times. The V and J genes are TRBV7-3 and TRBJ2-1, with 8 bases aligning to TRBD1. The germline V gene encodes CDR1 SGHTA and CDR2 FQGTGA. This CDR3 region has 18 residues. V dropped 0 bases and J dropped 0; count of bases not matched to a gene: 7. The CDR3 is CASSLTDRQGASYNEQFF. The DNA of the CDR3 is TGTGCCAGCAGCTTAACAGATAGGCAGGGGGCCTCCTACAATGAGCAGTTCTTC.

This rearrangement joins TRBV14 to TRBJ1-5; 8 bases line up with TRBD1. Trimming removed 1 base from V and 0 bases from J; junction bases left unmatched: 5. CDR1 SGHDN and CDR2 FVKESK come from the germline V gene. The CDR3 extends over 17 amino acids. The CDR3: CASSQVGDRGSNQPQHF. Written as DNA, the CDR3 is TGTGCCAGCAGCCAAGTAGGAGACAGGGGTAGCAATCAGCCCCAGCATTTT.

This chain uses TRBV25-1 with TRBJ2-7, with 7 bases fitting TRBD2. This CDR3 has 14 residues. Germline values: CDR1 MGHDK, CDR2 SYGVNS. The J segment lost 3 bases and the V segment lost 6 bases, leaving 8 bases of the junction unmatched. CDR3 in amino acids: CASRGGTRDYEQYF. As DNA, the CDR3 is TGTGCCAGCAGGGGGGGGACGAGGGACTACGAGCAGTACTTC.

About this clone: The sample has other DNA sequences that encode this CDR3 too. The chain is built from TRBV5-1 and TRBJ2-1, with 11 bases identical to TRBD2. V dropped 2 bases and J dropped 2; count of bases not matched to a gene: 0. In germline, CDR1 is SGHRS, CDR2 YFSETQ. The CDR3 is made up of 15 amino acids. The CDR3 is CASSFSGGAYNEQFF. The CDR3 DNA reads TGCGCCAGCAGCTTTAGCGGGGGGGCCTACAATGAGCAGTTCTTC.

This clone was observed a few times. The genes are TRBV7-2 and TRBJ1-2; tentatively, D is TRBD1 (6 bases). V lost 4 bases and J 6 bases, leaving 15 bases between the germline ends. This CDR3 is built from 14 residues. Germline-derived CDR1 and CDR2 are SGHTA and FQGNSA. In nucleotides, the CDR3 is TGTGCCAGCAGCTGGGCCGGGGGGCAAGATGGCTACACCTTC. It translates to CASSWAGGQDGYTF. Full variable domain (rest looked up from reference TRBV7-2 and TRBJ1-2): GAGVSQSPSNKVTEKGKDVELRCDPISGHTALYWYRQSLGQGLEFLIYFQGNSAPDKSGLPSDRFSAERTGGSVSTLTIQRTQQEDSAVYLCASSWAGGQDGYTFGSGTRLTVV.

V and J are TRBV5-6 and TRBJ2-1, with 9 bases that match TRBD1. The CDR3 runs to 15 residues. The ends lost 5 bases at V and 5 bases at J; junction bases unmatched: 8. The germline V gene encodes CDR1 SGHDT and CDR2 YYEEEE. CDR3 nucleotide sequence: TGTGCCAGCAGTTTTGGGACAGGGCGCGACAATGAGCAGTTCTTC. Amino acid sequence: CASSFGTGRDNEQFF. The whole variable domain, filled in from reference TRBV5-6 and TRBJ2-1, reads DAGVTQSPTHLIKTRGQQVTLRCSPKSGHDTVSWYQQALGQGPQFIFQYYEEEERQRGNFPDRFSGHQFPNYSSELNVNALLLGDSALYLCASSFGTGRDNEQFFGPGTRLTVL.

The V and J genes are TRBV28 and TRBJ2-3, with 9 bases lining up with TRBD1. This CDR3 has 13 residues. V lost 7 bases, J lost 4 bases, and 3 bases stayed unmatched. Germline-derived CDR1 and CDR2 are MDHEN and SYDVKM. CDR3: CASNRGQADTQYF. DNA of the CDR3: TGTGCCAGCAACAGGGGGCAGGCAGATACGCAGTATTTT. Full variable domain (missing parts from reference TRBV28 and TRBJ2-3): DVKVTQSSRYLVKRTGEKVFLECVQDMDHENMFWYRQDPGLGLRLIYFSYDVKMKEKGDIPEGYSVSREKKERFSLILESASTNQTSMYLCASNRGQADTQYFGPGTRLTVL.